This T cell receptor (beta chain) was sequenced for a study of T-cell memory formation after mild COVID-19 (dated by TCRdb to about 2021). About the investigation overall: TCR sequence clusters from the two donors were found to be largely donor specific. In two donors, T-cell clones that expanded and contracted after mild COVID-19 were followed by sequencing TCRalpha and TCRbeta repertoires longitudinally. The cohort comprised two young, previously healthy adult volunteers, one female and one male.

The germline V gene (reference sequence) sets CDR1 to SGHNT and CDR2 to YYREEE. Taken from cysteine to phenylalanine, the CDR3 has 16 residues. The retained sequence is limited to the CDR3, 48 bases, with the frame set at the first base. Clipping removes 2 bases from V and 4 bases from J, with 5 as the unmatched junction base count. This clonotype was recorded once. It lacks a known antigen. Base qualities are not provided; no much larger clone lies one nucleotide away. TCRdb lists the instrument as Illumina NovaSeq 6000. cDNA libraries for TCRalpha and TCRbeta were prepared by 5'RACE using constant-segment primers, with sample barcodes and unique molecular identifiers added. Trizol reagent was used to extract RNA from every sample. Libraries were amplified in two PCR steps, with a second sample barcode and Illumina TruSeq adapters added in the second step. The libraries were sequenced on an Illumina NovaSeq using 2 x 150 bp paired-end reads. Per the original workflow: The reads were demultiplexed and collapsed into UMI-guided consensus sequences using migec v1.2.7. Using mixcr v2.1.11, the UMI consensuses were aligned to TRA and TRB V and J templates and assembled into clonotypes. A clonotype was counted as expanded or contracted only when both edgeR and NoisET called the clonotype significant, with the noise models trained on biological replicates. For edgeR calls, the thresholds were a false discovery rate-adjusted p below 0.01 and a log2 fold-change of 1. PCA with hierarchical clustering of max-normalized trajectories of the 1000 most abundant clonotypes was used as exploratory dynamics analysis. The CD4 or CD8 phenotype of responding clones was assigned using the separately sequenced CD4+ and CD8+ repertoires. TCRdb reanalyzed the raw reads on its own, using fastp at Q25 for trimming and MiXCR for clone calling, and kept in-frame beta chains. Every CDR3 protein is listed once, alongside the most common genes and DNA of its rows. These V and J calls originate from TCRdb's pipeline instead of the authors' own analysis. The sample contains some 150,000 distinct CDR3 sequences, about a fifth of them found a single time. Jointly, the top ten make up 2% to 2.5% of the sample.

The paper as a whole reports these results and caveats: Some responding clones were detected in pre-infection memory, which suggested that pre-existing cross-reactive memory T cells had joined the SARS-CoV-2 response. Only two mild cases were covered in the study, and larger cohorts including severe cases with pre-infection samples were considered necessary. Clones that contracted from day 15 to 85 showed balanced CD4/CD8 phenotypes, whereas a second wave of clones that expanded from day 15 to 37 leaned towards CD4+. SARS-CoV-2 specificity was not confirmed for the second-wave clones peaking on day 37. Contracting CD4+ clones were found mainly in CM and EM memory subsets, while CD8+ clones were enriched in EMRA.

Ficoll-Paque density gradient centrifugation was used to isolate PBMCs. The sequence was obtained from an adult woman who had mild COVID-19 (a few samples of this study predate the infection). The sample titles of this study are shuffled in the database, so cell type and time point are left out; the donor was told from shared clones. The chain is made from TRBV5-4 and TRBJ2-1, with TRBD2 identical over 11 junction bases. Sequencing was performed on PBMCs or a T cell subset sorted from them (not recorded which). The DNA is TGTGCCAGCAGCTTTATAGCGGGGGGGCCTTACAATGAGCAGTTCTTC. Translated, this gives CASSFIAGGPYNEQFF.